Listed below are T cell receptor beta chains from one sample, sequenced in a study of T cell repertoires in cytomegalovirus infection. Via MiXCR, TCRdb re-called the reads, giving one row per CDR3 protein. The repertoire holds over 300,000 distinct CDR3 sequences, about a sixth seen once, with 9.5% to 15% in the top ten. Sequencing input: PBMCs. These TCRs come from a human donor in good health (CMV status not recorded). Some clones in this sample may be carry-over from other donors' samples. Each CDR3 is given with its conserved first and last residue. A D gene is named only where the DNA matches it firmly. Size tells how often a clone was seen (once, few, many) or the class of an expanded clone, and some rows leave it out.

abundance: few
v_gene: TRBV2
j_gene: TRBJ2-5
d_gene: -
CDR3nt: TGTGCCTCCCGGAGGAGCGGGTTACAAGAGACCCAGTACTTC
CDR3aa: CASRRSGLQETQYF

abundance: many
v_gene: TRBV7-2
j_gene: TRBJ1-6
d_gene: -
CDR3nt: TGTGCCAGCAGCGGGGGCTATAATTCACCCCTCCACTTT
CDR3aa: CASSGGYNSPLHF

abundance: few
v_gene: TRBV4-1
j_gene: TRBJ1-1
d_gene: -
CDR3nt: TGCGCCAGCAGCCGGACACGGGCTGAGGTCACTGAAGCTTTCTTT
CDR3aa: CASSRTRAEVTEAFF

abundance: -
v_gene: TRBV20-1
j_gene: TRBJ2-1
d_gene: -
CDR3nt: TGCAGTGCTAGAGGCTCCTACGCTAATGAGCAGTTCTTC
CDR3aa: CSARGSYANEQFF

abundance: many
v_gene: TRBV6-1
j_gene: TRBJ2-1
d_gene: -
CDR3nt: TGTGCCAGCAGTAAAATCTACAATGAGCAGTTCTTC
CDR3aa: CASSKIYNEQFF

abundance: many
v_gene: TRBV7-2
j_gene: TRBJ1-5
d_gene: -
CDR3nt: TGTGCCAGCAGCAAACTTGGGGTCAGGGATGGTCAGCCCCAGCATTTT
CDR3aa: CASSKLGVRDGQPQHF

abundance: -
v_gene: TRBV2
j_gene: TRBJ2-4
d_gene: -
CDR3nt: TGTGCCAGTACCAGCTGGTACGTCAAAAACATTCAGTACTTC
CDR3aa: CASTSWYVKNIQYF

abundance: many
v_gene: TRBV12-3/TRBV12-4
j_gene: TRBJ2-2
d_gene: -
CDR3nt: TGTGCCAGCACCCCACAGAACACCGGGGAGCTGTTTTTT
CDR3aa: CASTPQNTGELFF

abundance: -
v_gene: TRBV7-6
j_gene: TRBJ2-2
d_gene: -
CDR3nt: TGTGGCAGCCTAGGGGGGAGCACCGGGGAGCTGTTTTTT
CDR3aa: CGSLGGSTGELFF

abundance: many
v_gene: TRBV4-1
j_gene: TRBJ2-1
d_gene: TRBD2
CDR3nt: TGCGCCAGCAGCCATCCAGGACTAGCTGGTAGCAATGAGCAGTTCTTC
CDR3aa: CASSHPGLAGSNEQFF

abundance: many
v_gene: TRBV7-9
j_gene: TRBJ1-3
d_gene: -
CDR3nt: TGTGCCAGCAGCTCGGGACGGATCTCTGGAAACACCATATATTTT
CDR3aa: CASSSGRISGNTIYF

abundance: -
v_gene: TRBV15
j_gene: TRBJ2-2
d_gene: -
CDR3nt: TGTGCCACCAGCAGTCATATCCTCTGGGTCTCCGGGGAGCTGTTTTTT
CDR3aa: CATSSHILWVSGELFF

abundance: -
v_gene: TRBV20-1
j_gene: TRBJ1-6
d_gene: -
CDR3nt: TGCAGTGCTAGAGATCAGACCGGGGGGACACCCCTCCACTTT
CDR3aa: CSARDQTGGTPLHF

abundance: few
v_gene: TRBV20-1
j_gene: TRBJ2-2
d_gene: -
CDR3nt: TGCAGTGCTAGTAGGGCCAACACCGGGGAGCTGTTTTTT
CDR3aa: CSASRANTGELFF

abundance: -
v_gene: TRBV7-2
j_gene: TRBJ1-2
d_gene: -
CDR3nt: TGTGCCAGCAGCGCGATTACGCGGTATGGCTACACCTTC
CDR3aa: CASSAITRYGYTF

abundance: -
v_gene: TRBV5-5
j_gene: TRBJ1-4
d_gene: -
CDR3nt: TGTGCCAGCAGCGCTACGGTGGAAGAAAAACTGTTTTTT
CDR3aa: CASSATVEEKLFF

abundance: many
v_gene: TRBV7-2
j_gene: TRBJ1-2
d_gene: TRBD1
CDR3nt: TGTGCCAGCAGCTTAGTCGGGACAGGGAATAACTATGGCTACACCTTC
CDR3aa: CASSLVGTGNNYGYTF

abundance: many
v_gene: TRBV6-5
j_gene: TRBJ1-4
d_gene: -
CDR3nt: TGTGCCAGCAAGCCCCAGGCCGCAACTAATGAAAAACTGTTTTTT
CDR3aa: CASKPQAATNEKLFF

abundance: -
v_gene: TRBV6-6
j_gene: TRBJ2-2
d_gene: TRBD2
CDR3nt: TGTGCCAGCGTTCGGGGAGCGGGGGGACGGAACACCGGGGAGCTGTTTTTT
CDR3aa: CASVRGAGGRNTGELFF

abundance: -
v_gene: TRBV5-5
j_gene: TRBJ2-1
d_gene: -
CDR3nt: TGTGCCAGCAGCTTGCTCCAGAATGAGCAGTTCTTC
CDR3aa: CASSLLQNEQFF

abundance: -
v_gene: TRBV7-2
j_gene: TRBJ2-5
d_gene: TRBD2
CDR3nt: TGTGCCAGCAGCGCCGGACTAGCGGGGAAGCGAGAGACCCAGTACTTC
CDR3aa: CASSAGLAGKRETQYF

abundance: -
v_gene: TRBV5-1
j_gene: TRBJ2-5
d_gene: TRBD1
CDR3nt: TGCGCCAGCAGCCCACAGGGGGCAAATAGGGAGACCCAGTACTTC
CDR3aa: CASSPQGANRETQYF

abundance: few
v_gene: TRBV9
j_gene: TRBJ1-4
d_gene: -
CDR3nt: TGTGCCAGCAGCGAGGGGGGGGGCGCAGGAGAAAAACTGTTTTTT
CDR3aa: CASSEGGGAGEKLFF

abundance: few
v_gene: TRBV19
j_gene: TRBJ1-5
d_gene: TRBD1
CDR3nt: TGTGCCAGTAGCATAGCGACAGGGTCTCAGCCCCAGCATTTT
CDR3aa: CASSIATGSQPQHF

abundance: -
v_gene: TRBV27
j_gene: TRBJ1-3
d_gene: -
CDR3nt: TGTGCCAGCAGGGGCCTCTCTGGAAACACCATATATTTT
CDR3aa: CASRGLSGNTIYF

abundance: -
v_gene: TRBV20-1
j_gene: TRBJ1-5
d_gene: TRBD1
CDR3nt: TGCAGTGCTAGGGCCGGGGACAGGAACAATCAGCCCCAGCATTTT
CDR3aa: CSARAGDRNNQPQHF

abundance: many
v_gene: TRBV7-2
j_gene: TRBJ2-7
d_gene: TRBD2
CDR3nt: TGTGCCAGCAGTTCAAGAGCGGGGGGGAGCTACGAGCAGTACTTC
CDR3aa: CASSSRAGGSYEQYF

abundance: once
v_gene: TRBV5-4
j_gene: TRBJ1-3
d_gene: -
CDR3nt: TGTGCCAGCAGCCGTAACAACGTTGAGGGAAACACCATATATTTT
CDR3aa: CASSRNNVEGNTIYF

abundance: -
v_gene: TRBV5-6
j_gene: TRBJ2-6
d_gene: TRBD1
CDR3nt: TGTGCCAGCAGCTTTACTACCGGGACAGGAGTCTCTGGGGCCAACGTCCTGACTTTC
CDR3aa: CASSFTTGTGVSGANVLTF

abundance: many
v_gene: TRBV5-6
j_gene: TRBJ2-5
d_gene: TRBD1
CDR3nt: TGTGCCAGCAGCTTGGCAGGGACAGAAGAGACCCAGTACTTC
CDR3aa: CASSLAGTEETQYF

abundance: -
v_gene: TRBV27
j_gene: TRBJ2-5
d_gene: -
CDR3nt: TGTGCCAGCAGTGACGTTCGTAGCGTACAAGAGACCCAGTACTTC
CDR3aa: CASSDVRSVQETQYF

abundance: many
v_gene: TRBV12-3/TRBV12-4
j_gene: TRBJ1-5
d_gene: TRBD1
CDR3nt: TGTGCCAGCAGTTTCTCGGACAGGGGCAATCAGCCCCAGCATTTT
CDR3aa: CASSFSDRGNQPQHF

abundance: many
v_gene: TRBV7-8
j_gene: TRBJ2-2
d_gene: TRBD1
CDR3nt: TGTGCCAGCAGCTTCCACAGGGGGCTGTGGACCGGGGAGCTGTTTTTT
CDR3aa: CASSFHRGLWTGELFF

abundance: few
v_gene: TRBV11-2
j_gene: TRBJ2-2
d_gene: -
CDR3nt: TGTGCCAGCAGGCGACATCTCGAGTATCCCGGGGAGCTGTTTTTT
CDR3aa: CASRRHLEYPGELFF

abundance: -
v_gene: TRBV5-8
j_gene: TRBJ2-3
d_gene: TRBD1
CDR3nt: TGTGCCAGCAGCCACGCCCAGGGGGCGTCAGATACGCAGTATTTT
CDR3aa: CASSHAQGASDTQYF

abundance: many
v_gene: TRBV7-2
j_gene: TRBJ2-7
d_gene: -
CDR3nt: TGTGCCAGCAGCTTAGCGGGGGGCGCGGGCTCGGCCTACGAGCAGTACTTC
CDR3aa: CASSLAGGAGSAYEQYF

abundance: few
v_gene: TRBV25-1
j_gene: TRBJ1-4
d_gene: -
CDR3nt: TGTGCCAGCAGCGATACAGGGAGTCCTATCGAAAAACTGTTTTTT
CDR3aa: CASSDTGSPIEKLFF

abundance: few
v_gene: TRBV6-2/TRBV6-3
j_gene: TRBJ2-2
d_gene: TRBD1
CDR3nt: TGTGCCAGCAGTTACAACCAGGGGGCCGGGGAGCTGTTTTTT
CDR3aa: CASSYNQGAGELFF

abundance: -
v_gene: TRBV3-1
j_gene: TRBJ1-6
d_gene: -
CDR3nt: TGTGCCAGCAGCCACGAGTATAATTCACCCCTCCACTTT
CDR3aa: CASSHEYNSPLHF

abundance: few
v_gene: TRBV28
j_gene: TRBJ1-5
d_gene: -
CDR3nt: TGTGCCAGCAGCCCTGGAGTCATAGGCAATCAGCCCCAGCATTTT
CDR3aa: CASSPGVIGNQPQHF

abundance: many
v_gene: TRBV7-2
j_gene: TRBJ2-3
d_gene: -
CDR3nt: TGTGCCAGCAGCCGCTTTAGCACAGATACGCAGTATTTT
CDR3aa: CASSRFSTDTQYF

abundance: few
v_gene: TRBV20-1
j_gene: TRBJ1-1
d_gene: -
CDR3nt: TGCAGTGCTAGAGATACGGTGAACACTGAAGCTTTCTTT
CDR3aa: CSARDTVNTEAFF

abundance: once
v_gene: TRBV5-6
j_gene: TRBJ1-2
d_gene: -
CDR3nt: TGTGCCAGCAGCTTGGGGGCCCAGGGGCGACACTATGGCTACACCTTC
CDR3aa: CASSLGAQGRHYGYTF

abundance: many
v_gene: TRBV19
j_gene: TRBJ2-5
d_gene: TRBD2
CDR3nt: TGTGCCAGTAGTATCCAGACTAGCGGGCAAGAGACCCAGTACTTC
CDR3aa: CASSIQTSGQETQYF

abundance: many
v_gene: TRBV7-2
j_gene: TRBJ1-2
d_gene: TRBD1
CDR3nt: TGTGCCAGCAGCTTCTCGGGGACAGGGGGCGTCTATGGCTACACCTTC
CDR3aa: CASSFSGTGGVYGYTF